The 9 T cell receptor beta chains listed next were all sequenced from one sample in a study of post-analysis software for immune sequencing data. Study-level points and caveats: A handful of TRBV segments were significantly more frequent in patients than in controls. TRBV5-6, TRBV5-1 and TRBV20-1 were among these segments.

Presence of unique molecular identifiers characterized the TCR beta cDNA libraries. TCRdb ran MiXCR on the PCR reads and lists one entry per CDR3 protein. The data show 600,000 to 700,000 distinct CDR3 sequences, roughly three fifths seen once. The antigens these receptors bind are not known. Sequencing input: blood. These receptors were obtained from a girl aged 2-9 years with multiple sclerosis.

The genes are TRBV29-1 and TRBJ2-5; D perhaps matches TRBD1 (5 bases). Trimming took off 4 bases at V and 3 bases at J, with 9 bases between the two ends. There are 12 residues in the CDR3. The germline V gene has CDR1 SQVTM and CDR2 ANQGSEA. The CDR3 DNA reads as TGCAGCGTTGGACAGATTGAAGAGACCCAGTACTTC. Protein product: CSVGQIEETQYF.

This clonotype was observed a handful of times. The chain combines TRBV10-3 with TRBJ1-6; TRBD1 is a possible D gene (6 bases). Germline CDR1 is ENHRY and CDR2 is SYGVKD. The CDR3 runs to 15 residues. V was cut by 0 bases and J by 6 bases, with 9 bases left in between. CDR3 nucleotide sequence: TGTGCCATCAGTGAGTCCAGGGGCGGTAATTCACCCCTCCACTTT. Its translation: CAISESRGGNSPLHF.

This clonotype has a handful of counts. V gene TRBV6-6 combines with J gene TRBJ2-2; D is unclear. Per the germline V gene, CDR1 is MNHNY and CDR2 is SVGAGI (reference sequence). Trimming shortened V by 2 bases and J by 6 bases, and 10 bases separated the two germline ends. The CDR3 runs 14 residues. The CDR3 spells CASSYVKVPGELFF. In nucleotides, the CDR3 is TGTGCCAGCAGTTACGTAAAGGTGCCCGGGGAGCTGTTTTTT.

The chain has TRBV30 and TRBJ1-2, with D maybe TRBD1 (5 bases). Germline CDR1 is GTSNPN and CDR2 is SVGIG (reference sequence). This CDR3 comprises 14 residues. The V and J ends lost 6 bases and 0 bases respectively, with 14 bases between them. This chain's CDR3 is CACLLRQTNYGYTF. CDR3 DNA: TGTGCCTGCCTTTTGAGACAGACTAACTATGGCTACACCTTC.

This chain links TRBV3-1 with TRBJ2-1, with 9 bases that match TRBD2. Looked up from germline, CDR1 is LGHDT and CDR2 is YNNKEL (reference sequence). The length of the CDR3 is 16 residues. With 6 bases clipped from V and 4 bases from J, the junction kept 10 bases outside the gene matches. CDR3 bases: TGTGCCAGCAGTCATTGGAGCGGGGGGCCTTACAATGAGCAGTTCTTC. It encodes CASSHWSGGPYNEQFF.

This clonotype is a singleton in its sample. This rearrangement joins TRBV29-1 to TRBJ1-5; D is unclear. Germline loops: CDR1 SQVTM, CDR2 ANQGSEA. This CDR3 spans 14 amino acids. V gave up 4 bases and J gave up 2 bases, with 12 bases separating them. The CDR3 loop reads CSVGGGVGNQPQHF. The CDR3 nucleotides read TGCAGCGTTGGGGGAGGTGTGGGCAATCAGCCCCAGCATTTT.

This chain uses TRBV5-1 with TRBJ2-7; tentatively, D is TRBD1 (6 bases). The length of the CDR3 is 12 residues. The germline V gene has CDR1 SGHRS and CDR2 YFSETQ. V was clipped by 5 bases and J by 7 bases, with 13 bases between them. For the CDR3, the DNA is TGCGCCAGCAGTATTAGAGGGACAGAGCAGTACTTC. It encodes CASSIRGTEQYF.

The V gene is TRBV5-1, the J gene TRBJ2-1, with TRBD2 identical over 11 bases. CDR3 length equals 17 residues. CDR1 SGHRS and CDR2 YFSETQ come from the germline V gene. Germline trimming cut 6 bases from V and 7 bases from J; bases unmatched to any gene: 15. In DNA form, the CDR3 reads TGCGCCAGCACCACATCAGGGACTGCTAGCGGGAGGAATGAGCAGTTCTTC. This encodes CASTTSGTASGRNEQFF. The full variable domain, with the rest looked up from reference TRBV5-1 and TRBJ2-1, is KAGVTQTPRYLIKTRGQQVTLSCSPISGHRSVSWYQQTPGQGLQFLFEYFSETQRNKGNFPGRFSGRQFSNSRSEMNVSTLELGDSALYLCASTTSGTASGRNEQFFGPGTRLTVL.

The CDR3 DNA reads TGTGCCAGTAGTATCCGAGTCAAAGAGACCCAGTACTTC. This sequence encodes CASSIRVKETQYF. V gene TRBV19 combines with J gene TRBJ2-5, with D unresolved. The CDR3 runs to 13 residues. CDR1 and CDR2 from the germline V gene are LNHDA and SQIVND (reference sequence). V was trimmed by 3 bases and J by 3 bases, leaving 8 bases between them.